This T cell receptor beta chain was documented in a study of CD8 T cells in Susac syndrome. Study observations and caveats: By the study's own acknowledgment, its TCR sequencing and HLA analysis included relatively few individuals.

The study sequenced TCR beta in blood CD8+ and CD4+ T cells. TEMRA cells were enriched by FACS, while CD8+ and CD4+ T cells were obtained through a negative isolation that was performed magnetically. Random hexamers were used to reverse transcribe the RNA input (about 0.45 to 1 ug). The amplification used immunoSEQ multiplex PCR on TCR beta CDR3; it spanned 54 Vbeta and 13 Jbeta. A single record per CDR3 protein comes from TCRdb applying MiXCR to the immunoSEQ multiplex PCR reads. The sample lists 180,000 or so distinct CDR3 sequences, around 94% occurring once. V lost 4 bases and J 6 bases, leaving 10 bases between the germline ends. The CDR3 covers 13 residues. Per germline, CDR1 MNHEY and CDR2 SVGAGI. Concerning this clonotype itself: The antigen remains undetermined.

This receptor was taken from a human donor in good health. The chain recombines TRBV6-5 with TRBJ2-1; a weak D match, TRBD2 (6 bases). Specimen: CD4+ T cells from PBMCs. The CDR3 DNA sequence: TGTGCCAGCAGTTCCGGGGGAGCCAATGAGCAGTTCTTC. Its protein product is CASSSGGANEQFF.